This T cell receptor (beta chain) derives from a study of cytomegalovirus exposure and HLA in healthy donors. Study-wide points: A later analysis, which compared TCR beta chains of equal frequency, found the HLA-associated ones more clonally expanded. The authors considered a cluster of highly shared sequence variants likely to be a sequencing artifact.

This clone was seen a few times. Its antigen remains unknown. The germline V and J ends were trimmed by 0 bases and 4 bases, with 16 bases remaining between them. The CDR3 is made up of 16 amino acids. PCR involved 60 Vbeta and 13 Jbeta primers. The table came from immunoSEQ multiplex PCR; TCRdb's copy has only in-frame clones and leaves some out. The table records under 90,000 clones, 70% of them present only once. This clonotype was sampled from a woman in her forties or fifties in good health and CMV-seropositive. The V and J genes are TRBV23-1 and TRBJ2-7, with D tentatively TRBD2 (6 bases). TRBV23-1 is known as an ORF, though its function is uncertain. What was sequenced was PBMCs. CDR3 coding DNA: TGCGCCAGCAGTCAATCCTGGAGGGTGAATGTTTACGAGCAGTACTTC. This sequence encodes CASSQSWRVNVYEQYF.